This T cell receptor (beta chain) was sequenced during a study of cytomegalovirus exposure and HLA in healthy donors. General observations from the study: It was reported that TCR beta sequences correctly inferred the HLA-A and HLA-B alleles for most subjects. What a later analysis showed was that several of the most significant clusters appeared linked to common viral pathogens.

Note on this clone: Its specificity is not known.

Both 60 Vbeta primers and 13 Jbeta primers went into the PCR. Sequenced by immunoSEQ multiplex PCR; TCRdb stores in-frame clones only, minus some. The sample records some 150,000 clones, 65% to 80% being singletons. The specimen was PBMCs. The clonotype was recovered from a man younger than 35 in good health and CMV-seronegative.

CDR3 nucleotides: TGTGCCAGCAGTCGACCGGGACTAGCGGGGGGGGGCCGGGTTTTGACGCAGTATTTT. Translation gives CASSRPGLAGGGRVLTQYF. The genes are TRBV28 and TRBJ2-3; 16 nucleotides match TRBD2. The V segment lost 5 bases and the J segment 9 bases; nucleotides outside the gene matches: 17. Germline CDR1 MDHEN, CDR2 SYDVKM. The CDR3 is 19 residues long.